Listed below are T cell receptor beta chains from one sample, sequenced in a study of cytomegalovirus exposure and HLA in healthy donors. The table came from immunoSEQ multiplex PCR; TCRdb's copy has only in-frame clones and leaves some out. The sample yields 210,000 or so clones, 65% to 80% seen once. Sequenced input: PBMCs. These receptors were obtained from a girl aged 2-10 years in good health and CMV-seronegative. The CDR3 runs from the conserved cysteine through the conserved F or W. The order of the fields is D gene, V gene, clone size, J gene, CDR3 DNA, CDR3 protein. D genes are given only for firm matches. Not every row has a clone size; where given, it reads once, few, many or a size class.

TRBD2	TRBV6-6	.	TRBJ2-7	TGTGCCAGCAGTACCTCGAGGGGACTACTCTACGAGCAGTACTTC	CASSTSRGLLYEQYF
.	TRBV10-3	.	TRBJ1-1	TGTGCCATCGGGAGCGAACAGTTTTTTGAAGCTTTCTTT	CAIGSEQFFEAFF
.	TRBV5-4	few	TRBJ1-4	TGTGCCAGCAGCTTGGACCGGGGAGGGCGAGAAAAACTGTTTTTT	CASSLDRGGREKLFF
.	TRBV5-1	once	TRBJ2-3	TGCGCCAGCAGCCTCACTGGGGGGGCCACAGATACGCAGTATTTT	CASSLTGGATDTQYF
.	TRBV19	.	TRBJ1-6	TGTGCCAGTAGCCCGGCAGGGGTGAATAATTCACCCCTCCACTTT	CASSPAGVNNSPLHF
TRBD1	TRBV19	once	TRBJ2-7	TGTGCCAGTAGTATAGCCAGGGGGCCCTACGAGCAGTACTTC	CASSIARGPYEQYF
.	TRBV6-4	.	TRBJ2-5	TGTGCCAGCAGTCCTACAGGGCGAGAGACCCAGTACTTC	CASSPTGRETQYF
.	TRBV4-2	.	TRBJ2-2	TGTGCCAGCAGCCAAGATTCCCCTGCCACAATACCCGGGGTTGCCGGGGAGCTGTTTTTT	CASSQDSPATIPGVAGELFF
.	TRBV2	.	TRBJ2-3	TGTGCCAGCGTACCCCGGCCAGGGATGACAGATACGCAGTATTTT	CASVPRPGMTDTQYF
TRBD2	TRBV5-1	.	TRBJ2-7	TGCGCCAGCAGGGTCGCGGGGGACCCCGTCTACGAGCAGTACTTC	CASRVAGDPVYEQYF
TRBD2	TRBV25-1	.	TRBJ2-7	TGTGCCAGCAGTGACCCCACTAGCGGGGGATACTACGAGCAGTACTTC	CASSDPTSGGYYEQYF
TRBD2	TRBV5-1	.	TRBJ2-1	TGCGCCAGCAGACACCCCGAAGAACCTAGCGGGGGCTTGAGCTCCTACAATGAGCAGTTCTTC	CASRHPEEPSGGLSSYNEQFF
TRBD2	TRBV10-3	.	TRBJ2-1	TGTGCCGTCCACGGGGGGGATAACAATGAGCAGTTCTTC	CAVHGGDNNEQFF
.	TRBV2	.	TRBJ2-7	TGTGCCAGCAGTCGGGACACCCGCTACGAGCAGTACTTC	CASSRDTRYEQYF
.	TRBV28	few	TRBJ1-2	TGTGCCAGCAGCGTCGAGCGTAAAACAGACAGGATGGTCTGTGGCTACACCTTC	CASSVERKTDRMVCGYTF
.	TRBV6-5	few	TRBJ1-1	TGTGCCAGCAGTTACGCGGCTGAAGCTTTCTTT	CASSYAAEAFF
.	TRBV11-2	.	TRBJ2-7	TGTGCCAGCGGAGAGTACGAGCAGTACTTC	CASGEYEQYF
.	TRBV5-6	.	TRBJ1-2	TGTGCCAGCAGTCAAACAGGGATCGGCTATGGCTACACCTTC	CASSQTGIGYGYTF
TRBD2	TRBV5-1	.	TRBJ2-7	TGCGCCAGCAGCTCGCAGGGTGTAGCGGGGGTAAACGAGCAGTACTTC	CASSSQGVAGVNEQYF
TRBD2	TRBV6-4	.	TRBJ2-3	TGTGCCAGCAGTGACTCACCGGGACTAGCGGGAGGGCCCACAGATACGCAGTATTTT	CASSDSPGLAGGPTDTQYF
.	TRBV6-1	few	TRBJ1-1	TGTGCCAGCAGTGAAGCGTACCGGAGGGGGGGGTACACTGAAGCTTTCTTT	CASSEAYRRGGYTEAFF
.	TRBV14	.	TRBJ2-1	TGTGCCAGCAGCCGATTGGGAGGTAGCTCCTACAATGAGCAGTTCTTC	CASSRLGGSSYNEQFF
.	TRBV4-2	.	TRBJ2-5	TGTGCCAGCAGCCAAGATCGAGGGAGAGAGACCCAGTACTTC	CASSQDRGRETQYF
TRBD1	TRBV6-1	.	TRBJ1-3	TGTGCCAGCAGCCGGACAGGGACTGGAAACACCATATATTTT	CASSRTGTGNTIYF
TRBD1	TRBV4-1	once	TRBJ2-1	TGCGCCAGCAGCCAAGCGTGGACAGGCTCCTACAATGAGCAGTTCTTC	CASSQAWTGSYNEQFF
TRBD1	TRBV7-9	.	TRBJ2-7	TGTGCCAGCAGCCTTAAGATGGCCGGGCAGGGGGTCTACGAGCAGTACTTC	CASSLKMAGQGVYEQYF
.	TRBV6-4	.	TRBJ2-1	TGTGCCAGCATGAGGGGACTGTGGGAGCAGTTCTTC	CASMRGLWEQFF
TRBD1	TRBV6-6	.	TRBJ1-6	TGTGCCAGCAGTTACCGACAGGGAAGTAATTCACCCCTCCACTTT	CASSYRQGSNSPLHF
.	TRBV10-3	.	TRBJ1-5	TGTGCCATCAGTGATCGAAGGGAGCAGCCCCAGCATTTT	CAISDRREQPQHF
.	TRBV27	.	TRBJ1-2	TGTGCCAGCAGTCTCACACCCGGGACTGCTAACTATGGCTACACCTTC	CASSLTPGTANYGYTF
.	TRBV4-1	few	TRBJ2-4	TGCGCCAGCAGCCATGAGAAGTACGAAAAAAACATTCAGTACTTC	CASSHEKYEKNIQYF
TRBD1	TRBV18	.	TRBJ1-5	TGTGCCAGCTCAAAGGACAGGGTCAATCAGCCCCAGCATTTT	CASSKDRVNQPQHF
.	TRBV7-8	.	TRBJ1-5	TGTGCCAGCAGCTTTGGACAGAGATATAGCAATCAGCCCCAGCATTTT	CASSFGQRYSNQPQHF
.	TRBV2	few	TRBJ2-1	TGTGCCAGCTCGGCGACAGGTATTTACAATGAGCAGTTCTTC	CASSATGIYNEQFF
.	TRBV18	.	TRBJ1-1	TGTGCCAGCTCGCCCCTGGGGGCCAACACTGAAGCTTTCTTT	CASSPLGANTEAFF
.	TRBV20-1	.	TRBJ1-2	TGCAGTGCTGGACATAACTATGGCTACACCTTC	CSAGHNYGYTF
.	TRBV2	once	TRBJ1-5	TGTGCCAGCAGTGAAGGGGGCAGGGTCCAGCCCCAGCATTTT	CASSEGGRVQPQHF
.	TRBV13	.	TRBJ1-1	TGTGCCAGCAGCTCAACCCCTCAGGGGATGGAGGAAGCTTTCTTT	CASSSTPQGMEEAFF
.	TRBV11-2	.	TRBJ2-7	TGTGCCAGCAGCTCCTTTACGGCGGGCGAGCAGTACTTC	CASSSFTAGEQYF
.	TRBV7-6	.	TRBJ2-5	TGTGCCAGCAGCTCGACTGAAGAGACCCAGTACTTC	CASSSTEETQYF
TRBD2	TRBV18	.	TRBJ2-5	TGTGCCAGCTCTCCTAACTTTCCTCTAGCGGGAGAACGAGAGACCCAGTACTTC	CASSPNFPLAGERETQYF
.	TRBV6-5	once	TRBJ2-5	TGTGCCAGCGCAGGGTCCCAAGAGACCCAGTACTTC	CASAGSQETQYF
.	TRBV4-2	.	TRBJ2-2	TGTGCCAGCAGCCAAGAGGCTAGCCGGAACACCGGGGAGCTGTTTTTT	CASSQEASRNTGELFF
TRBD1	TRBV27	few	TRBJ2-7	TGTGCCAGCAGTTTATCCGACAGGGGCCACGAGCAGTACTTC	CASSLSDRGHEQYF
.	TRBV7-8	.	TRBJ2-1	TGTGCCAGCAGCTTTAAGCGGTACAATGAGCAGTTCTTC	CASSFKRYNEQFF
.	TRBV4-1	.	TRBJ1-2	TGTGCCAGCAGCCAAAACAGAAACTATGGCTACACCTTC	CASSQNRNYGYTF
TRBD2	TRBV7-9	.	TRBJ2-3	TGTGCCAGCAGCTTAACGGGGAGCGGGATAAGGACAGATACGCAGTATTTT	CASSLTGSGIRTDTQYF
TRBD1	TRBV25-1	.	TRBJ2-1	TGTGCCAGCAGTGATCAGGGGGCGGTTCACAATGAGCAGTTCTTC	CASSDQGAVHNEQFF
.	TRBV7-9	.	TRBJ2-7	TGTGCCAGCAGCTCCTTTAGGGGAGGAACCTACGAGCAGTACTTC	CASSSFRGGTYEQYF
.	TRBV19	.	TRBJ2-3	TGTGCCAGTAGGTTCCCGGGAGCGGATACGCAGTATTTT	CASRFPGADTQYF
TRBD1	TRBV6-5	once	TRBJ1-2	TGTGCCAGCAGAGAGACAGGGACTTATGGCTACACCTTC	CASRETGTYGYTF
.	TRBV19	.	TRBJ1-2	TGTGCCAGTGAGATGGGGCATGGCTACACCTTC	CASEMGHGYTF
TRBD1	TRBV6-5	.	TRBJ1-3	TGTGCCAGCAGTAAGACCGGGACAGCTGGAAACACCATATATTTT	CASSKTGTAGNTIYF
TRBD1	TRBV6-1	once	TRBJ2-5	TGTGCCAGCGGGGGACAGGGGGCCCGAGGGGAGACCCAGTACTTC	CASGGQGARGETQYF
TRBD1	TRBV9	.	TRBJ1-1	TGTGCCAGCAGCGAGGGGACAGGGGGCGGTGAAGCTTTCTTT	CASSEGTGGGEAFF
TRBD1	TRBV5-4	.	TRBJ1-2	TGTGCCAGCAACTTATCGCCGGGGACAGAGAACTATGGCTACACCTTC	CASNLSPGTENYGYTF
.	TRBV7-9	.	TRBJ1-1	TGTGCCAGCAGCTCCCCCCCCCAGTGGACTGAAGCTTTCTTT	CASSSPPQWTEAFF
.	TRBV4-2	.	TRBJ2-5	TGTGCCAGCAGCCAAGACAGGTTTGGAAAAGAGACCCAGTACTTC	CASSQDRFGKETQYF
.	TRBV5-4	.	TRBJ2-2	TGTGCCAGCAGCTTGCGAGAGGCCCCCGGGGAGCTGTTTTTT	CASSLREAPGELFF
.	TRBV10-3	.	TRBJ2-2	TGTGCCACGGGACTGAACACCGGGGAGCTGTTTTTT	CATGLNTGELFF